Included here is one T cell receptor (beta chain) sequence, with context. Its matching antigen is unknown. This CDR3 spans 15 amino acids. CDR1 and CDR2 (germline): SGHDN, FVKESK. Losses at the gene ends were 4 bases for V and 7 bases for J; bases not matched to a gene: 8. The authors prepared the TCRbeta library with unique molecular identifiers. In TCRdb, the PCR reads were re-called with MiXCR into one record per CDR3 protein. The sample consists of hundreds of thousands of distinct CDR3 sequences, over 10% of them appearing once. The sample comes from a study of T-cell reconstitution after alpha-beta-depleted transplantation in children. Study findings and constraints: T cells produced anew were the main source of T-cell counts and diversity one year after transplant. Expanded graft clones, several hundred of them, were reportedly the source of alpha-beta T cells about two months after transplant. Surviving recipient T cells and thymic progenitors accounted for the high day-60 TCRbeta diversity observed in some patients.

Sequenced material: PBMCs, mostly from graft donor cells, taken 360 days after TCRalphabeta/CD19-depleted stem cell transplant. The clonotype originates from a male patient between 5 and 17 years old who had a stem cell transplant for acute myeloid leukemia, so the T cells may come from the graft donor. The chain links TRBV14 to TRBJ2-5, with 11 bases aligning to TRBD2. The CDR3 reads CASSLLLAGAGTQYF. DNA of the CDR3: TGTGCCAGCAGCCTGTTACTAGCGGGAGCAGGGACCCAGTACTTC.